These 5 T cell receptor beta chains were sequenced from one sample in a study of blood T cell repertoires in COVID-19. Data came from immunoSEQ multiplex PCR; TCRdb stores just in-frame clones and leaves some out. Of a few hundred thousand clones listed, around 86% are singletons. Material for sequencing was peripheral blood. The origin of the receptors is a man between 50 and 59 years old with acute or convalescent COVID-19.

The rearrangement joins TRBV30 to TRBJ1-1; 7 nucleotides align to TRBD1. CDR1 GTSNPN and CDR2 SVGIG come from the germline V gene (reference sequence). Germline trimming cut 4 bases from V and 5 bases from J; bases unmatched to any gene: 4. CDR3 length: 12 residues. The CDR3 DNA sequence: TGTGCCTGGAACAGGGGTACGACTGAAGCTTTCTTT. Encoded protein: CAWNRGTTEAFF.

This clone was recorded only once. V gene TRBV27 combines with J gene TRBJ1-5, with D perhaps TRBD1 (5 bases). Germline lookup yields CDR1 MNHEY and CDR2 SMNVEV (reference sequence). The CDR3 is 15 residues long. The V and J ends lost 2 bases and 0 bases respectively, with 8 bases between them. The CDR3 region is CASSLGGDSNQPQHF. CDR3 nucleotides: TGTGCCAGCAGTTTAGGGGGGGATAGCAATCAGCCCCAGCATTTT.

This chain links TRBV3-1 (or the pseudogene TRBV3-2) with TRBJ2-1; the D gene is possibly TRBD1 (6 bases). The V gene lost 4 bases and the J gene lost 4 bases, with 11 bases spanning the gap. The CDR3 spans 14 residues. CDR1 and CDR2 from the germline V gene are LGHDT and YNNKEL (reference sequence). The CDR3 region is CASSREQGYNEQFF. The CDR3 DNA sequence: TGTGCCAGCAGCCGAGAACAGGGTTACAATGAGCAGTTCTTC.

This chain connects TRBV11-2 to TRBJ1-3; 8 nucleotides align to TRBD1. The germline V gene encodes CDR1 SGHAT and CDR2 FQNNGV. Trimming removed 3 bases from V and 0 bases from J; junction bases left unmatched: 4. This CDR3 spans 16 amino acids. The CDR3 region is CASSLWDRSSGNTIYF. The CDR3 DNA follows: TGTGCCAGCAGCTTGTGGGACAGGTCCTCTGGAAACACCATATATTTT.

This clone has just one count. The chain links TRBV10-1 to TRBJ2-1, with 7 bases that match TRBD1. Germline V gene data show CDR1 as WNHNN and CDR2 as SYGVQD (reference sequence). The CDR3 is made up of 15 amino acids. J was trimmed by 3 bases and V by 2 bases; bases with no gene match: 4. CDR3 loop: CASSELGTDYNEQFF. The CDR3 DNA is TGCGCCAGCAGTGAGCTTGGGACAGACTACAATGAGCAGTTCTTC.